Below are 11 T cell receptor beta chains sequenced from a single sample in a study of T-cell reconstitution after alpha-beta-depleted transplantation in children. Unique molecular identifiers were incorporated when the TCRbeta library was constructed. In TCRdb, the PCR reads were re-called with MiXCR into one record per CDR3 protein. The table has approximately 500,000 distinct CDR3 sequences, roughly 10% seen once; the top ten hold about 2.1%. The sample consisted of PBMCs, taken before TCRalphabeta/CD19-depleted stem cell transplant. The receptors shown here come from a child younger than 10 with inherited bone marrow failure, due to receive a stem cell transplant.

This clonotype was seen at least ten times. The rearrangement joins TRBV10-3 to TRBJ2-7; TRBD1 might be the D (5 bases). V lost 3 bases and J lost 2, with 11 bases in between. The germline V gene has CDR1 ENHRY and CDR2 SYGVKD. The CDR3 spans 14 residues. Written as DNA, the CDR3 is TGTGCCATCAGTGAATCCAGGGTGACCTACGAGCAGTACTTC. This codes for CAISESRVTYEQYF.

In this sample, this clonotype turned up many times. The J gene is TRBJ2-1, the V gene TRBV5-1, with 7 positions matching TRBD1. The CDR3 has 15 amino acids. Unmatched junction bases numbered 16, after V lost 4 bases and J lost 12 bases. Germline CDR1 reads SGHRS; CDR2 reads YFSETQ. The CDR3, as DNA: TGCGCCAGCAGCCTAGACAGGGTAATCAATGGGGGGCAGTTCTTC. It yields the protein CASSLDRVINGGQFF.

This clonotype was counted many times. This chain's CDR3 is CASSPQRPSSYEQYF. The CDR3 coding sequence is TGTGCCAGCAGCCCCCAGCGGCCGAGCTCCTACGAGCAGTACTTC. J is TRBJ2-7 and V is TRBV7-2; tentative D call: TRBD2 (5 bases). The CDR3 contains 15 residues. Trimming cost V 5 bases and J 0 bases, with 14 bases left between them. Germline-derived CDR1 and CDR2 are SGHTA and FQGNSA. Using reference TRBV7-2 and TRBJ2-7 for the parts outside the CDR3, the full variable domain is GAGVSQSPSNKVTEKGKDVELRCDPISGHTALYWYRQSLGQGLEFLIYFQGNSAPDKSGLPSDRFSAERTGGSVSTLTIQRTQQEDSAVYLCASSPQRPSSYEQYFGPGTRLTVT.

This clonotype was seen at least ten times. The chain combines TRBV11-2 with TRBJ2-4; TRBD1 or TRBD2 may be the D gene (6 bases each). Germline CDR1 and CDR2: SGHAT and FQNNGV. CDR3 length: 19 amino acids. Trimming cost V 3 bases and J 0 bases, with 21 bases left between them. CDR3 sequence (DNA): TGTGCCAGCAGCTTTCTTCTGGGGGCAGGAGGGGTAGCCAAAAACATTCAGTACTTC. Amino acids: CASSFLLGAGGVAKNIQYF. The full variable domain, its missing parts supplied by reference TRBV11-2 and TRBJ2-4, is EAGVAQSPRYKIIEKRQSVAFWCNPISGHATLYWYQQILGQGPKLLIQFQNNGVVDDSQLPKDRFSAERLKGVDSTLKIQPAKLEDSAVYLCASSFLLGAGGVAKNIQYFGAGTRLSVL.

This clonotype was seen ten or more times. The chain links TRBV20-1 to TRBJ2-1; D may be TRBD2 (6 bases). CDR3 length: 18 amino acids. With 0 bases removed from V and 5 bases from J, the gap between germline ends came to 23 bases. CDR1 is DFQATT, CDR2 SNEGSKA, per germline (reference sequence). In nucleotides, the CDR3 is TGCAGTGCTAGAGATTGGGGACCGATGGGACTCACCCACAATGAGCAGTTCTTC. It translates to CSARDWGPMGLTHNEQFF.

This clonotype was seen at least ten times. The chain links TRBV20-1 to TRBJ2-1; TRBD2 aligns across 8 bases. The CDR3 is made up of 15 amino acids. CDR1 is DFQATT, CDR2 SNEGSKA, per germline (reference sequence). V shed 0 bases, J shed 6 bases, and the junction held 7 bases outside the gene matches. The CDR3 region is CSARDGTRVPNEQFF. The DNA for the CDR3 is TGCAGTGCTAGAGACGGGACTAGGGTTCCCAATGAGCAGTTCTTC.

This clonotype has a count of ten or more. This chain uses TRBV5-1 with TRBJ2-7; either TRBD1 or TRBD2 may fit D (5 bases each). V shed 2 bases and J shed 5 bases, with 14 bases lying between them. CDR1 is SGHRS and CDR2 is YFSETQ in the germline V gene. The CDR3 covers 14 residues. In DNA, the CDR3 is TGCGCCAGCAGCTTAGGGGCTAGCCCCAACGAGCAGTACTTC. It yields the protein CASSLGASPNEQYF.

The chain joins TRBV4-3 to TRBJ2-3; D gene ambiguous. The CDR3 covers 15 residues. Germline CDR1 LGHNA, CDR2 YSLEER. V lost 0 bases and J lost 2, with 9 bases in between. This CDR3 is CASSQDLPNTDTQYF. CDR3 nucleotide sequence: TGCGCCAGCAGCCAAGATCTGCCGAACACAGATACGCAGTATTTT.

This clonotype was counted many times. CDR3 region: CASSIRTGGGYEQYF. The CDR3 region has the DNA TGTGCCAGCAGTATAAGGACAGGGGGCGGGTACGAGCAGTACTTC. This rearrangement joins TRBV12-3 or TRBV12-4 to TRBJ2-7; 11 bases match TRBD1. V shed 5 bases, J shed 4 bases, and the junction held 7 bases outside the gene matches. The CDR3 extends over 15 amino acids.

This clonotype was seen ten or more times. The chain has TRBV27 and TRBJ2-7; TRBD2 might be the D (5 bases). The CDR3 has 14 residues. The germline V and J ends were trimmed by 2 bases and 0 bases, with 8 bases remaining between them. Germline V gene data show CDR1 as MNHEY and CDR2 as SMNVEV (reference sequence). The CDR3 protein is CASSLGLYSYEQYF. CDR3 DNA sequence: TGTGCCAGCAGTTTAGGACTGTACTCCTACGAGCAGTACTTC.

In this sample, this clonotype turned up many times. This chain links TRBV4-3 with TRBJ2-3; 8 bases align to TRBD2. The V gene's germline CDR1 is LGHNA and CDR2 YSLEER. The CDR3 length is 16 residues. The V segment lost 2 bases and the J segment 0 bases; nucleotides outside the gene matches: 4. The CDR3 loop is CASSQFGGASTDTQYF. The CDR3 DNA sequence: TGCGCCAGCAGCCAATTCGGGGGGGCTAGCACAGATACGCAGTATTTT.